These 16 T cell receptor beta chains came from one sample sequenced in a study of T cells in Graves' hyperthyroidism and ophthalmopathy. The CDR3 regions of TCR beta were amplified from RNA transcripts. The HTBI set primed first-round TCR CDR3 RT-PCR. TCRdb processed the multiplex PCR reads anew with MiXCR; each CDR3 protein has one entry. The sample lists some 460,000 distinct CDR3 sequences, 15% to 18% occurring once. Sequencing was done on a sample of blood. These receptors originate from a woman aged 18-29 years with Graves' hyperthyroidism.

The chain joins TRBV2 to TRBJ1-2; the D is unclear. Per the germline V gene, CDR1 is SNHLY and CDR2 is FYNNEI. There are 11 residues in the CDR3. Between the trimmed V and J ends, which lost 5 bases and 6 bases, there was a span of 7 bases. CDR3 sequence reads: CASSLQDGYTF. CDR3 DNA sequence: TGTGCCAGCAGTTTGCAGGATGGCTACACCTTC. Full variable domain (outside the CDR3, taken from reference TRBV2 and TRBJ1-2): EPEVTQTPSHQVTQMGQEVILRCVPISNHLYFYWYRQILGQKVEFLVSFYNNEISEKSEIFDDQFSVERPDGSNFTLKIRSTKLEDSAMYFCASSLQDGYTFGSGTRLTVV.

In its sample, this clonotype was seen many times. This chain joins TRBV28 and TRBJ2-2; D unresolved. The V end was cut by 7 bases, the J end by 5 bases, with 14 bases between. Per the germline V gene, CDR1 is MDHEN and CDR2 is SYDVKM. CDR3 length: 14 amino acids. CDR3 residues: CASTPLRRTGELFF. The CDR3 DNA reads TGTGCCAGCACTCCCCTCCGGCGAACCGGGGAGCTGTTTTTT.

The table lists this clonotype with many counts. The chain employs TRBV27 and TRBJ2-7; 8 nucleotides line up with TRBD2. This CDR3 spans 17 amino acids. Germline V gives CDR1 MNHEY, CDR2 SMNVEV (reference sequence). The ends lost 8 bases at V and 3 bases at J; junction bases unmatched: 18. Here the CDR3 reads CASGVDAAGGNLYEQYF. The CDR3 DNA sequence: TGTGCCAGCGGGGTGGACGCGGCGGGAGGAAACCTCTACGAGCAGTACTTC.

V usage is TRBV20-1 and J usage is TRBJ2-7; D ambiguous. Trimming took off 6 bases at V and 2 bases at J, with 8 bases between the two ends. The CDR3 extends over 11 amino acids. The germline V gene has CDR1 DFQATT and CDR2 SNEGSKA (reference sequence). CDR3 sequence reads: CSATDPYEQYF. The CDR3 region has the DNA TGCAGTGCGACCGACCCCTACGAGCAGTACTTC.

This clonotype has a count of ten or more. The chain is built from TRBV20-1 and TRBJ2-1; the match to TRBD1 covers 8 bases. Germline CDR1 is DFQATT and CDR2 is SNEGSKA (reference sequence). The CDR3 runs 15 residues. J lost 7 bases, V lost 0 bases, and 8 bases had no gene match. Here the CDR3 reads CSARETGEAINEQFF. The DNA for the CDR3 is TGCAGTGCTAGAGAGACAGGGGAGGCAATTAATGAGCAGTTCTTC.

This clonotype has ten or more counts. V gene TRBV2 combines with J gene TRBJ1-1, with TRBD1 identical over 7 bases. The trim removed 4 bases at V and 4 bases at J, leaving 9 bases unmatched. The CDR3 is 15 amino acids. Germline V gene data show CDR1 as SNHLY and CDR2 as FYNNEI. CDR3 nucleotide sequence: TGTGCCAGCAGTGCCAAAGACAGGGTAGCCACTGAAGCTTTCTTT. This gives the protein CASSAKDRVATEAFF.

Only a few counts were recorded for this clonotype. DNA of the CDR3: TGTGCCATCAGTGAGACAGTTAATGAAAAACTGTTTTTT. Translation gives CAISETVNEKLFF. The chain recombines TRBV10-3 with TRBJ1-4, with D unclear. Trimming left V 2 bases short and J 4 bases short, with 5 bases between. The CDR3 sequence is 13 residues long. Germline CDR1 is ENHRY and CDR2 is SYGVKD.

This chain joins TRBV4-1 and TRBJ2-1; D may be TRBD1 (5 bases). CDR1 and CDR2 (germline): MGHRA, YSYEKL. This CDR3 contains 16 residues. V lost 3 bases and J lost 2, with 14 bases in between. CDR3 sequence (DNA): TGCGCCAGCAGCCAGACTGACAGTCCTGCCTACAATGAGCAGTTCTTC. Encoded protein: CASSQTDSPAYNEQFF.

The sample holds a few counts of this clonotype. The chain couples TRBV28 to TRBJ1-5, with D possibly being TRBD1 (5 bases). Germline CDR1 reads MDHEN; CDR2 reads SYDVKM. The CDR3 is 14 residues long. V gave up 8 bases and J gave up 10 bases, with 21 bases separating them. DNA for the CDR3: TGTGCCAGCTGCAGACGGAAAGGGACCCGTCCCCAGCATTTT. Its translation: CASCRRKGTRPQHF.

V usage is TRBV2 and J usage is TRBJ2-7, with D possibly TRBD1 on 6 matching bases. This CDR3 has 12 amino acids. CDR1 and CDR2 (germline): SNHLY, FYNNEI. V lost 7 bases to trimming and J lost 2 bases, with 9 bases between them. CDR3 amino acids: CASTGQTYEQYF. The DNA of the CDR3 is TGTGCCAGCACCGGACAGACCTACGAGCAGTACTTC.

This clonotype was recorded at least ten times. V is TRBV3-1 and J is TRBJ2-1; weak D call: TRBD1 (5 bases). V lost 1 base, J lost 15 bases, and 13 bases lay in between. The CDR3 extends over 12 amino acids. Germline values: CDR1 LGHDT, CDR2 YNNKEL (reference sequence). The CDR3 here is CASSQADRHRFF. The CDR3 nucleotides are TGTGCCAGCAGCCAAGCCGACAGACACAGGTTCTTC.

Notes on this clonotype: A read error may explain this, as a much larger clone is one base away. This rearrangement joins TRBV28 to TRBJ2-1; D not resolved. With 3 bases removed from V and 2 bases from J, the gap between germline ends came to 17 bases. The germline gives CDR1 MDHEN, CDR2 SYDVKM. The CDR3 contains 17 residues. The CDR3 region is CASSLSKGRAPYNEQFF. The DNA of the CDR3 is TGTGCCAGCAGTTTGTCAAAAGGCAGAGCGCCCTACAATGAGCAGTTCTTC.

This clonotype was observed a handful of times. The chain links TRBV3-1 to TRBJ2-1; D uncertain. From germline, CDR1 is LGHDT and CDR2 YNNKEL (reference sequence). Trimming took off 1 base at V and 9 bases at J, with 7 bases between the two ends. CDR3 length: 12 amino acids. Here the CDR3 reads CASSQAITEQFF. CDR3 nucleotide sequence: TGTGCCAGCAGCCAAGCTATTACTGAGCAGTTCTTC.

CDR3 amino acids: CASSDRGAGTDTQYF. The CDR3 region has the DNA TGCGCCAGCAGTGATCGGGGGGCAGGCACAGATACGCAGTATTTT. This rearrangement joins TRBV10-2 to TRBJ2-3; TRBD2 might be the D (7 bases). There are 15 residues in the CDR3. CDR1 and CDR2 (germline): WSHSY, SAAADI. The V end was cut by 3 bases, the J end by 1 base, with 11 bases between.

This clonotype was counted at least ten times. CDR3 residues: CASSLESPYNEQFF. The CDR3 nucleotides are TGTGCCAGCAGTTTAGAGTCACCCTACAATGAGCAGTTCTTC. V is TRBV28 and J is TRBJ2-1; D gene uncertain. The CDR3 consists of 14 residues. The germline CDR1 and CDR2 sequences are MDHEN and SYDVKM. Trimming shortened V by 2 bases and J by 2 bases, and 7 bases separated the two germline ends.

This clonotype was seen only a few times. The chain uses TRBV20-1 and TRBJ1-3; the match to TRBD1 covers 9 bases. Germline-derived CDR1 and CDR2 are DFQATT and SNEGSKA (reference sequence). V gave up 6 bases and J gave up 4 bases; unmatched junction bases: 10. This CDR3 has 15 amino acids. The CDR3 here is CSARPQGAAGNTIYF. In DNA form, the CDR3 reads TGCAGTGCACGCCCACAGGGGGCTGCGGGAAACACCATATATTTT.